This T cell receptor beta chain was recovered during a study of Graves' ophthalmopathy and Graves' hyperthyroidism. Whole-study context: Samples of peripheral blood were obtained at initial diagnosis, prior to treatment of any kind. Study-wide results and limits: The blood repertoire also included most expanded thyroid clonotypes above 0.001 frequency. At 60% to 71% sensitivity and 72.22% specificity, the model predicted progression of the ophthalmopathy.

The sample holds many counts of this clonotype. Its target is not known. V lost 3 bases and J 6 bases, leaving 11 bases between the germline ends. CDR3 length: 13 amino acids. PBMCs were obtained from 8 to 10 ml of fresh peripheral blood. CDR3 regions of TCR beta were amplified from RNA transcripts. A first-round RT-PCR used HTBI primers, followed by a second-round multiplex PCR. TCRdb independently ran MiXCR on the multiplex PCR reads; one entry per CDR3 protein. The sample records about 370,000 distinct CDR3 sequences, about 16% being singletons. This receptor was identified in a woman younger than 30 with Graves' ophthalmopathy. V and J are TRBV12-3 or TRBV12-4 and TRBJ1-2; TRBD1 might be the D (6 bases). The specimen sequenced was peripheral blood. CDR3: CASSLWGGDGYTF. The CDR3 coding sequence is TGTGCCAGCAGTTTGTGGGGGGGCGATGGCTACACCTTC.